In this sample, the clone carrying this TCR beta chain turned up a few times. Its antigen is currently unknown. The entry originates in a study of cytomegalovirus exposure and HLA in healthy donors. CDR1 is SGDLS and CDR2 is YYNGEE in the germline V gene. V lost 2 bases, J lost 5 bases, and 3 bases stayed unmatched. The CDR3 sequence is 13 residues long. The PCR was carried out with 60 Vbeta primers and 13 Jbeta primers. Clones were read by immunoSEQ multiplex PCR, and TCRdb kept only the in-frame ones, dropping some. The table records roughly 100,000 clones, 12% of them present only once. Study findings and constraints: An analysis done earlier found most TCR beta V segments productive about 90% or about 30% of the time. Later on, an analysis tied 15,000 to 20,000 TCR beta sequences to HLA alleles at 0.05 false discovery rate. Investigators reported around 150 TCR beta chains as tied to cytomegalovirus.

The sequenced sample was PBMCs. The receptor was derived from a man aged 35 to 55 in good health and CMV-seropositive. J is TRBJ1-1 and V is TRBV9; TRBD1 agrees at 7 bases. The CDR3 protein is CASSVIQGTEAFF. The CDR3 nucleotides are TGTGCCAGCAGCGTTATACAGGGGACTGAAGCTTTCTTT.